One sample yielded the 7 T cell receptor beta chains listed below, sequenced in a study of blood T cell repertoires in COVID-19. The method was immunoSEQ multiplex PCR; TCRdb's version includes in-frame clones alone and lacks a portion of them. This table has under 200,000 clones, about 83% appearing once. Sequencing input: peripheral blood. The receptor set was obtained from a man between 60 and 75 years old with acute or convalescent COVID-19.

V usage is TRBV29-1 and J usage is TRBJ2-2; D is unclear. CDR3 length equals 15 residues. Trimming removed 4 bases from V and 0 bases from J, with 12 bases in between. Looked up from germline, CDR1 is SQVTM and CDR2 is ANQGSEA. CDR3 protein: CSVGSWATNTGELFF. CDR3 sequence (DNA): TGCAGCGTTGGCTCTTGGGCAACGAACACCGGGGAGCTGTTTTTT.

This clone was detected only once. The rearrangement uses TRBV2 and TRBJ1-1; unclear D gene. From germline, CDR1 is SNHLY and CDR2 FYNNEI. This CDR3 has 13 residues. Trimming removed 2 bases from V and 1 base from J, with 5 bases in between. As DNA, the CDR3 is TGTGCCAGCAGTGAAAGCCGGAACACTGAAGCTTTCTTT. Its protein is CASSESRNTEAFF.

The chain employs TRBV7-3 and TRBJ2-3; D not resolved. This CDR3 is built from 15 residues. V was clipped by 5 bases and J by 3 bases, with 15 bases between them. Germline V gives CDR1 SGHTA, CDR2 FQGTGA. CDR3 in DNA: TGTGCCAGCAGCCCTACCCTGAGCCCAACAGATACGCAGTATTTT. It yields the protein CASSPTLSPTDTQYF.

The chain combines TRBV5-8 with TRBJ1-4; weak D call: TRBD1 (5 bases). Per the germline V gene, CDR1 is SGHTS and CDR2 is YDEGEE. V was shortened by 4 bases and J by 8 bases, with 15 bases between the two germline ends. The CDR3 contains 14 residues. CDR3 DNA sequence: TGTGCCAGCAGCCCCTTGACAGTCCAGGAAAAACTGTTTTTT. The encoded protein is CASSPLTVQEKLFF.

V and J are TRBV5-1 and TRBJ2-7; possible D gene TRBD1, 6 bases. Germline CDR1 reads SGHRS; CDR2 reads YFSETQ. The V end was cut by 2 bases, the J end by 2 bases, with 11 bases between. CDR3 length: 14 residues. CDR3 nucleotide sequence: TGCGCCAGCAGCTTAACAGGGAACACCTACGAGCAGTACTTC. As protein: CASSLTGNTYEQYF.

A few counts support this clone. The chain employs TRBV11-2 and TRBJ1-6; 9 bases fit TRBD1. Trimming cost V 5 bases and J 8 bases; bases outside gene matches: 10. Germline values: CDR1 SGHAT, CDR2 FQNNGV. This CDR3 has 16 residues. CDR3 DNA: TGTGCCAGCAGCCCCGGACAGGGGAACTCTCATTCACCCCTCCACTTT. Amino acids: CASSPGQGNSHSPLHF.

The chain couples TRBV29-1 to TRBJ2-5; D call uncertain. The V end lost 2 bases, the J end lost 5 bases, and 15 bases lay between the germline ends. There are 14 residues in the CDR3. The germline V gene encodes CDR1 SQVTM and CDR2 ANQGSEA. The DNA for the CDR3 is TGCAGCGTTGAAACAACGACAATCCGGGAGACCCAGTACTTC. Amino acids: CSVETTTIRETQYF.